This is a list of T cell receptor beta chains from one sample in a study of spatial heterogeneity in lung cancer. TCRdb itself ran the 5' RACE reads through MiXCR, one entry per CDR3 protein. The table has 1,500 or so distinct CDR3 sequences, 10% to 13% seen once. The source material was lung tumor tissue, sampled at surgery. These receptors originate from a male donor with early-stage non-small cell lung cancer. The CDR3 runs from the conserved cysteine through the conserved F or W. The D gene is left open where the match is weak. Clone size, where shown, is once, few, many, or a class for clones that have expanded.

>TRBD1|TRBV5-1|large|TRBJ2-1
CASSSRDRSSSYNEQFF
TGCGCCAGCAGCTCCCGGGACAGGTCGAGCTCCTACAATGAGCAGTTCTTC
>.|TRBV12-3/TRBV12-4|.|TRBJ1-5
CASSLSSYKNSNQPQHF
TGTGCCAGCAGTTTAAGTTCCTATAAGAATAGCAATCAGCCCCAGCATTTT
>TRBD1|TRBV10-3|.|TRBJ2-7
CAIGQLKQGAYEQYF
TGTGCCATCGGCCAACTTAAACAGGGGGCCTACGAGCAGTACTTC
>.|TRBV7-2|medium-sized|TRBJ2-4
CASSLDRGIQYF
TGTGCCAGCAGCTTAGACCGGGGAATTCAGTACTTC
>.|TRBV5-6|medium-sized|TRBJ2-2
CASSLLRTGELFF
TGTGCCAGCAGCTTGTTGAGGACCGGGGAGCTGTTTTTT
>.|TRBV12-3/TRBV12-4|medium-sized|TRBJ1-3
CASRTRETGNTIYF
TGTGCCAGCAGGACCAGGGAGACTGGAAACACCATATATTTT
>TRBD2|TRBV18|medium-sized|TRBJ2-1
CASSPGRESYNEQFF
TGTGCCAGCTCACCAGGGCGGGAGTCCTACAATGAGCAGTTCTTC
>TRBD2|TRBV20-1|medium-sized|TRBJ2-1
CSASAPPASGKYSYNEQFF
TGCAGTGCTAGTGCCCCTCCGGCTAGCGGGAAATACTCCTACAATGAGCAGTTCTTC
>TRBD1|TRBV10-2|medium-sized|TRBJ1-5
CASSETRDRGRQPQHF
TGCGCCAGCAGTGAGACCAGGGACAGGGGGCGACAGCCCCAGCATTTT
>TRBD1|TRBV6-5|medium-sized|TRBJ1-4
CASSRTGRSTKLFF
TGTGCCAGCAGTCGGACAGGGAGAAGTACAAAACTGTTTTTT
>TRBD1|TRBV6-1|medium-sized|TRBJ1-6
CASSRPGTGESSYNSPLHF
TGTGCCAGCAGTCGTCCCGGGACAGGGGAGAGCTCCTATAATTCACCCCTCCACTTT
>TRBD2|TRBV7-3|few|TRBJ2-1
CASSPLAGGMGYNEQFF
TGTGCCAGCAGCCCGCTAGCGGGGGGGATGGGATACAATGAGCAGTTCTTC
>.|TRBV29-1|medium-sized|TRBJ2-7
CSVALDPYEQYF
TGCAGCGTTGCACTAGATCCCTACGAGCAGTACTTC
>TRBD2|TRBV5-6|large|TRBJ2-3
CASSPTSGKTDTQYF
TGTGCCAGCAGCCCAACTAGCGGGAAGACAGATACGCAGTATTTT
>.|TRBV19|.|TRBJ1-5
CASSGVPKPQHF
TGTGCCAGTAGCGGGGTCCCGAAGCCCCAGCATTTT
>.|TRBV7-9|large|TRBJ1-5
CASSLASSGLQPQHF
TGTGCCAGCAGCTTAGCGTCGTCGGGGCTTCAGCCCCAGCATTTT
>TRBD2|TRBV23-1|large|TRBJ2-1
CASSQTSGSYNEQFF
TGCGCCAGCAGTCAAACTAGCGGGAGCTACAATGAGCAGTTCTTC
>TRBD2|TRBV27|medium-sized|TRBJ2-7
CASSLSPSGSSYEQYF
TGTGCCAGCAGTTTAAGCCCTAGCGGAAGCTCCTACGAGCAGTACTTC
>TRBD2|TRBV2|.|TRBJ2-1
CASTESGREDPEQFF
TGTGCCAGCACCGAGAGCGGGAGGGAGGACCCTGAGCAGTTCTTC
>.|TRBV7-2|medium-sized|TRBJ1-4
CASSLVGGGGKLFF
TGTGCCAGCAGTTTAGTCGGGGGAGGGGGAAAACTGTTTTTT
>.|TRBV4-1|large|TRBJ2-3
CASSPPGADTQYF
TGCGCCAGCAGTCCCCCTGGGGCGGATACGCAGTATTTT
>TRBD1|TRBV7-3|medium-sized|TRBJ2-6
CASSFYGQAGANVLTF
TGTGCCAGCAGCTTCTACGGACAGGCTGGGGCCAACGTCCTGACTTTC
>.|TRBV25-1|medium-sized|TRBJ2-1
CASSRQLEQFF
TGTGCCAGCAGTAGACAGCTTGAGCAGTTCTTC
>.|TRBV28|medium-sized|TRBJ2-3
CASSSRTTFTDTQYF
TGTGCCAGCAGTTCCCGGACTACCTTCACAGATACGCAGTATTTT
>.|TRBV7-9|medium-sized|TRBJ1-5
CASSFGIENQPQHF
TGTGCCAGCAGCTTCGGGATAGAAAATCAGCCCCAGCATTTT
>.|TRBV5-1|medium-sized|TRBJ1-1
CASSLVAGKNTEAFF
TGCGCCAGCAGCTTGGTAGCGGGGAAGAACACTGAAGCTTTCTTT
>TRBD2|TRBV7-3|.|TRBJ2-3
CASSPGTSGTDTQYF
TGTGCCAGCAGTCCGGGGACTAGCGGCACAGATACGCAGTATTTT
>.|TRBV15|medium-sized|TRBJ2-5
CATSRDGGAATQYF
TGTGCCACCAGCAGAGATGGTGGGGCGGCGACCCAGTACTTC
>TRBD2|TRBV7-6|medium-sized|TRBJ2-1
CASSALLAGGPNEQFF
TGTGCCAGCAGCGCACTGCTAGCGGGAGGGCCTAATGAGCAGTTCTTC
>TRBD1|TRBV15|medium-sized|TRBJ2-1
CATSRARGGGYNEQFF
TGTGCCACCAGCAGAGCCCGAGGGGGCGGGTACAATGAGCAGTTCTTC
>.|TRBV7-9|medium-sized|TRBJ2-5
CVSSSDKKRETQYF
TGTGTCAGCAGCTCGGACAAGAAAAGGGAGACCCAGTACTTC
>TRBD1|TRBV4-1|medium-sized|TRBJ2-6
CASSTNPGGSGANVLTF
TGCGCCAGCAGCACTAACCCAGGGGGCTCTGGGGCCAACGTCCTGACTTTC
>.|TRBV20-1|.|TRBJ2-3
CSAHQSTDTQYF
TGCAGTGCCCACCAGAGCACAGATACACAGTATTTT
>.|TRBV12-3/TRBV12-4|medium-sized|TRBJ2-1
CASSFSGATYNEQFF
TGTGCCAGCAGTTTCTCAGGGGCCACCTACAATGAGCAGTTCTTC
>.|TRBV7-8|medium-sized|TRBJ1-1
CASSQSGGAGMNTEAFF
TGTGCCAGCAGCCAAAGCGGAGGAGCCGGAATGAACACTGAAGCTTTCTTT
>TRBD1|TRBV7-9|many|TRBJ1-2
CASRESGQDNYGYTF
TGTGCCAGCAGGGAATCGGGACAGGACAACTATGGCTACACCTTC
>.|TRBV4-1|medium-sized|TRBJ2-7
CASSQDRGYEQYF
TGCGCCAGCAGCCAAGATAGGGGCTACGAGCAGTACTTC
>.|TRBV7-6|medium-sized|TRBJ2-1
CASSLDGGSYNEQFF
TGTGCCAGCAGCTTAGACGGGGGCTCCTACAATGAGCAGTTCTTC
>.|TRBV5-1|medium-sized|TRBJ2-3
CASSWDFTDTQYF
TGCGCCAGCAGTTGGGACTTCACAGATACGCAGTATTTT
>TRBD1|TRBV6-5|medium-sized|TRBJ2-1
CASRTGTGFFHEQFF
TGTGCCAGCAGAACCGGGACAGGGTTCTTTCATGAGCAGTTCTTC
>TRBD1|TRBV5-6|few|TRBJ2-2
CASSPGTGGTGELFF
TGTGCCAGCAGCCCAGGGACAGGGGGCACCGGGGAGCTGTTTTTT
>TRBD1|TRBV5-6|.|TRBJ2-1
CASSWGDRVGFF
TGTGCCAGCAGCTGGGGCGACAGGGTAGGCTTCTTC
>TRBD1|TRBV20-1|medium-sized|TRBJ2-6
CSATRTGSSGANVLTF
TGCAGTGCTACCAGGACAGGGTCGAGCGGGGCCAACGTCCTGACTTTC
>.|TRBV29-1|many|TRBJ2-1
CSVEDLGGLPNEQFF
TGCAGCGTTGAAGATCTTGGCGGACTTCCCAATGAGCAGTTCTTC
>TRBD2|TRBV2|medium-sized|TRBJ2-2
CASTYGGREVGELFF
TGTGCCAGCACCTACGGCGGGAGGGAGGTCGGGGAGCTGTTTTTT
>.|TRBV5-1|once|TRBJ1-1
CASSLAAMNTQEAFF
TGCGCCAGCAGCTTGGCCGCGATGAACACGCAGGAAGCTTTCTTT
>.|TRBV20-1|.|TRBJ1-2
CSAPTVDYGYTF
TGCAGTGCGCCGACAGTAGACTATGGCTACACCTTC